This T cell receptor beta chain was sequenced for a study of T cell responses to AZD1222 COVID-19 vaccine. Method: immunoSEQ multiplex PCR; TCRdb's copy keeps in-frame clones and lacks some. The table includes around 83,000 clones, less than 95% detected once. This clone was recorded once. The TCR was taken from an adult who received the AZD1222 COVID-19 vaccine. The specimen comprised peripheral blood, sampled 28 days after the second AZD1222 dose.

The chain's CDR3 is CASRPGGVGSYEQYF. The CDR3 DNA reads as TGTGCCAGCAGGCCGGGGGGCGTAGGCTCCTACGAGCAGTACTTC. The V and J genes are TRBV6-5 and TRBJ2-7, with D possibly TRBD2 on 7 matching bases. Trimming removed 6 bases at V and 0 bases at J, with 15 bases between. Looked up from germline, CDR1 is MNHEY and CDR2 is SVGAGI. This CDR3 contains 15 residues.